This T cell receptor beta chain was sequenced for a study of control samples from healthy donors and cancer patients. The method was immunoSEQ multiplex PCR; TCRdb's version includes in-frame clones alone and lacks a portion of them. The sample lists about 160,000 clones; 70% to 90% were seen once. Germline V gene sequence: CDR1 MNHEY, CDR2 SMNVEV (reference sequence). This CDR3 spans 14 amino acids. V lost 3 bases to trimming and J lost 6 bases; unmatched junction nucleotides: 5. The chain carries TRBV27 and TRBJ1-5; 7 bases align to TRBD1. Sequenced input: blood. This TCR came from a man between 25 and 39 years old in good health. The CDR3 loop reads CASSFEGGSQPQHF. The CDR3 coding sequence is TGTGCCAGCAGTTTCGAAGGGGGCAGTCAGCCCCAGCATTTT.